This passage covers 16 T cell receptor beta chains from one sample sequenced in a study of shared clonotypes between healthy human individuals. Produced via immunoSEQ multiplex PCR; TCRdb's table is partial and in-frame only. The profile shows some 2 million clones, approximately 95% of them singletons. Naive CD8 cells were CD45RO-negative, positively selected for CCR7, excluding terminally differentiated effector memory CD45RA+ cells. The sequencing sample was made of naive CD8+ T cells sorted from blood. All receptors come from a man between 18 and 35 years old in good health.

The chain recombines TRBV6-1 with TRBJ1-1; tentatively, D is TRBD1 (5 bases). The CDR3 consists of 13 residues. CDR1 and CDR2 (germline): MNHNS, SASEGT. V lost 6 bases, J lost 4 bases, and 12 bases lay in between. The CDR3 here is CASRGLGGTEAFF. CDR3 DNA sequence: TGTGCCAGCAGGGGCCTCGGGGGCACTGAAGCTTTCTTT.

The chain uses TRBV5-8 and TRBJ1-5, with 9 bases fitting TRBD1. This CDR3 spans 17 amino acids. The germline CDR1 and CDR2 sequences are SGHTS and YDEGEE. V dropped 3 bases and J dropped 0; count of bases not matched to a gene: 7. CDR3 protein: CASSWGQGIYSNQPQHF. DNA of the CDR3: TGTGCCAGCAGCTGGGGACAGGGAATATATAGCAATCAGCCCCAGCATTTT.

The CDR3: CATSRDLLGASTGELFF. CDR3 bases: TGTGCCACCAGCAGAGATCTCTTGGGGGCGTCCACCGGGGAGCTGTTTTTT. The rearrangement links TRBV15 to TRBJ2-2; a possible D gene is TRBD1 (6 bases). CDR1 is LNHNV and CDR2 is YYDKDF in the germline V gene (reference sequence). The CDR3 has 17 amino acids. Trimming cost V 0 bases and J 4 bases, with 15 bases left between them.

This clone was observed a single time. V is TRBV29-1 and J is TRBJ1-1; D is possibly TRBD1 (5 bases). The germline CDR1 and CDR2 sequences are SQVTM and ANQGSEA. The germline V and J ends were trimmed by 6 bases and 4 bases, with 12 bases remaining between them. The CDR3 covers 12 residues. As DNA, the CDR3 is TGCAGCGTGACGTGGGGGGGCACTGAAGCTTTCTTT. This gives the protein CSVTWGGTEAFF.

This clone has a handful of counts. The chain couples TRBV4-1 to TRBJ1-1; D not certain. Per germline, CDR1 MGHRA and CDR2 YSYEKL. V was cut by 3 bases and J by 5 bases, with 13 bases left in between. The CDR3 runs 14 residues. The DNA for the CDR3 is TGCGCCAGCAGCCACGGGCCCGGGAGGACTGAAGCTTTCTTT. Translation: CASSHGPGRTEAFF.

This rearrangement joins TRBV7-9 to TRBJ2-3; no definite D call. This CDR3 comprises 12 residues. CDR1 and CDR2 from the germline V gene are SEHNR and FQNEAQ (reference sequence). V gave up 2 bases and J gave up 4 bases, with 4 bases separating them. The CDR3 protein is CASSLIADTQYF. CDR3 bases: TGTGCCAGCAGCTTAATCGCAGATACGCAGTATTTT. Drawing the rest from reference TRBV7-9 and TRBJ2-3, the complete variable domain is DTGVSQNPRHKITKRGQNVTFRCDPISEHNRLYWYRQTLGQGPEFLTYFQNEAQLEKSRLLSDRFSAERPKGSFSTLEIQRTEQGDSAMYLCASSLIADTQYFGPGTRLTVL.

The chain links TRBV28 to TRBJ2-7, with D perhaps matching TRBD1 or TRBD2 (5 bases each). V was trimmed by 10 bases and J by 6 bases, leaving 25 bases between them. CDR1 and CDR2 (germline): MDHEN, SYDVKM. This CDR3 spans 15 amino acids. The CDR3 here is CATRTPRVEGTEQYF. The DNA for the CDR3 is TGTGCCACCCGCACCCCCAGAGTCGAAGGGACCGAGCAGTACTTC.

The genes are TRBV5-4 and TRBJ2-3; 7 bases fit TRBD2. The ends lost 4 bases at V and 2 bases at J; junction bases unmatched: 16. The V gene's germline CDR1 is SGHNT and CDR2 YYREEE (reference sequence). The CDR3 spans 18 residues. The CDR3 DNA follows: TGTGCCAGCAGCCCTACCGTGGGATTGAGCGGGATCACAGATACGCAGTATTTT. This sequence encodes CASSPTVGLSGITDTQYF. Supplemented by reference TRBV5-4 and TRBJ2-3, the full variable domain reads ETGVTQSPTHLIKTRGQQVTLRCSSQSGHNTVSWYQQALGQGPQFIFQYYREEENGRGNFPPRFSGLQFPNYSSELNVNALELDDSALYLCASSPTVGLSGITDTQYFGPGTRLTVL.

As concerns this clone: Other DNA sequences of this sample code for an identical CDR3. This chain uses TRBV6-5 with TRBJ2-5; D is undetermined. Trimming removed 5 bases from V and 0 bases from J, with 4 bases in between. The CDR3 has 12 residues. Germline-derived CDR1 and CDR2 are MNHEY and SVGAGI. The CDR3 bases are TGTGCCAGCAGTCCAGACCAAGAGACCCAGTACTTC. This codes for CASSPDQETQYF.

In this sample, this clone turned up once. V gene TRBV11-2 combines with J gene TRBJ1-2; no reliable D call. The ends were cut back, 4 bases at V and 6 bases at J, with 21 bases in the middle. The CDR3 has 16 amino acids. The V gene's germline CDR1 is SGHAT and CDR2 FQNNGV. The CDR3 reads CASSYEPPGSHDGYTF. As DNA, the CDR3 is TGTGCCAGCAGCTACGAACCTCCGGGTTCCCATGATGGCTACACCTTC.

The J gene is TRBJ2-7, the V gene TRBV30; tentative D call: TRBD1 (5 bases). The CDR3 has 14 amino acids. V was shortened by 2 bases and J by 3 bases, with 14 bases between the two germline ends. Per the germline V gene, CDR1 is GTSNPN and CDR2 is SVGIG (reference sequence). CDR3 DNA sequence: TGTGCCTGGAGTACGAGCAGGGTAGTCTACGAGCAGTACTTC. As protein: CAWSTSRVVYEQYF.

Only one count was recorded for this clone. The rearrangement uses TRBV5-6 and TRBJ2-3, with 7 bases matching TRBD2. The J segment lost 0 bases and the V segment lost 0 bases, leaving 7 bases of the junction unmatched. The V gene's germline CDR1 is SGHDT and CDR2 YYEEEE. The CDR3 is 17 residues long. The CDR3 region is CASSLDASGISTDTQYF. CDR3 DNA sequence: TGTGCCAGCAGCTTGGATGCCAGCGGGATTAGCACAGATACGCAGTATTTT. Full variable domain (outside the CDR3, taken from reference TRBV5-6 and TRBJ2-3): DAGVTQSPTHLIKTRGQQVTLRCSPKSGHDTVSWYQQALGQGPQFIFQYYEEEERQRGNFPDRFSGHQFPNYSSELNVNALLLGDSALYLCASSLDASGISTDTQYFGPGTRLTVL.

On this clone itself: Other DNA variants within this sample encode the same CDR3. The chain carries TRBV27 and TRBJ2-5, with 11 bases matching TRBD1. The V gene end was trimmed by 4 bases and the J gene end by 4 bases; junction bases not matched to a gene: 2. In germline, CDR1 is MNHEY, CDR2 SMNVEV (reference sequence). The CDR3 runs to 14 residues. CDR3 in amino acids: CASSWTGGGETQYF. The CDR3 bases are TGTGCCAGCAGTTGGACAGGGGGCGGAGAGACCCAGTACTTC.

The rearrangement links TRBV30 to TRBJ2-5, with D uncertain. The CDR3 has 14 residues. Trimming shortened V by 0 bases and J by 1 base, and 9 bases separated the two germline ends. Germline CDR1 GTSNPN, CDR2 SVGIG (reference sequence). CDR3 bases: TGTGCCTGGAGTGTAACTGGCCTCCAAGAGACCCAGTACTTC. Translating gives CAWSVTGLQETQYF.

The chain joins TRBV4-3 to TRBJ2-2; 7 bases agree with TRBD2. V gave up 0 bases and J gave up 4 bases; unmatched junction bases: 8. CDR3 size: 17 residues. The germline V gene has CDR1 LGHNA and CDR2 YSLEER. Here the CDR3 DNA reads TGCGCCAGCAGCCAAGATTTGTGGGAGGGTGGCACCGGGGAGCTGTTTTTT. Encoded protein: CASSQDLWEGGTGELFF.

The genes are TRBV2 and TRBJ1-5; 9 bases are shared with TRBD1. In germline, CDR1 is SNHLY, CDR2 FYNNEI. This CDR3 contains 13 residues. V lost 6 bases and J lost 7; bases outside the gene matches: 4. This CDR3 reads CASRTTGGQPQHF. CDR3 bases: TGTGCCAGCAGGACTACAGGGGGCCAGCCCCAGCATTTT.